This T cell receptor (beta chain) derives from a study of blood T cell repertoires in COVID-19. Study information: COVID-19 samples from acute and convalescent phases originated in the United States, Italy and Spain. The cDNA or gDNA used as material had been derived from T cells, B-cell-depleted T cells, or PBMCs.

The CDR3 sequence is 13 residues long. Germline lookup yields CDR1 SNHLY and CDR2 FYNNEI. V was shortened by 1 base and J by 8 bases, with 11 bases between the two germline ends. How the authors handled the data: It was from reference gene primer amplification that nucleated cell counts were estimated. Here immunoSEQ multiplex PCR was the method, and the copy in TCRdb shows in-frame clones only, minus some. The V and J calls and clone size are taken from that table; D and trimming were inferred from the DNA. In the table there are under 300,000 clones, about 80% of which are singletons. A note on this clone: This same CDR3 is encoded by further DNA sequences in the sample.

This TCR derives from a woman aged 80 or older with acute or convalescent COVID-19. The J gene is TRBJ1-2, the V gene TRBV2; TRBD1 might be the D (5 bases). Material for sequencing was peripheral blood. CDR3 DNA sequence: TGTGCCAGCAGTGAAGGGACATTATACGGCTACACCTTC. It encodes CASSEGTLYGYTF.